What follows are 21 T cell receptor beta chains derived from one specimen sequenced in a study of shared clonotypes between healthy human individuals. CD45RO-negative, CCR7-selected cells formed the naive CD8 fraction, which excluded terminally differentiated effector memory CD45RA+ cells. Repertoires were generated with immunoSEQ multiplex PCR, while TCRdb's copy carries only in-frame clones and drops some. The data show almost 700,000 clones, just over 90% seen once. The specimen sequenced was naive CD8+ T cells sorted from blood. These receptors were taken from a man aged 25 to 40 in good health.

The J gene is TRBJ2-1, the V gene TRBV4-1, with 13 bases fitting TRBD2. V shed 4 bases and J 8 bases; nucleotides not matched to a gene: 5. Germline CDR1 reads MGHRA; CDR2 reads YSYEKL. The CDR3 contains 15 residues. The CDR3 DNA is TGCGCCAGCAGCCCGACTAGCGGGAGGCGGGATGAGCAGTTCTTC. Its protein product is CASSPTSGRRDEQFF.

The rearrangement links TRBV6-4 to TRBJ1-5, with 7 bases identical to TRBD1. Germline V gene data show CDR1 as MRHNA and CDR2 as SNTAGT. The CDR3 spans 17 residues. Losses at the gene ends were 2 bases for V and 4 bases for J; bases not matched to a gene: 11. This chain's CDR3 is CASSDADRPQGNQPQHF. CDR3 in DNA: TGTGCCAGCAGTGACGCGGACAGGCCACAAGGGAATCAGCCCCAGCATTTT.

The J gene is TRBJ1-4, the V gene TRBV13, with no clear D. CDR1 PRHDT and CDR2 FYEKMQ come from the germline V gene (reference sequence). The CDR3 contains 12 residues. Trimming shortened V by 3 bases and J by 10 bases, and 9 bases separated the two germline ends. The CDR3 bases are TGTGCCAGCAGCTTCTCTGATGGAAAACTGTTTTTT. Protein product: CASSFSDGKLFF.

This clone has a handful of counts. This chain connects TRBV29-1 to TRBJ1-5; 8 bases agree with TRBD1. The trim removed 6 bases at V and 5 bases at J, leaving 3 bases unmatched. Germline V gene sequence: CDR1 SQVTM, CDR2 ANQGSEA. The CDR3 is 12 amino acids. The CDR3 region is CSVGQGDQPQHF. The CDR3 nucleotides read TGCAGCGTAGGACAGGGAGATCAGCCCCAGCATTTT.

The V call is TRBV28, the J call TRBJ2-5, with D possibly TRBD1 on 5 matching bases. The length of the CDR3 is 16 residues. Between the trimmed V and J ends, which lost 5 bases and 0 bases, there was a span of 16 bases. Germline values: CDR1 MDHEN, CDR2 SYDVKM. Written as DNA, the CDR3 is TGTGCCAGCAGTGCAGACGGATCAGGGTACCAAGAGACCCAGTACTTC. The encoded protein is CASSADGSGYQETQYF.

This clone is a singleton in its sample. The chain has TRBV7-8 and TRBJ2-1; TRBD2 agrees at 12 bases. The V gene's germline CDR1 is SGHVS and CDR2 FQNEAQ. Trimming cost V 6 bases and J 1 base; bases outside gene matches: 10. The CDR3 covers 18 residues. CDR3 sequence (DNA): TGTGCCAGCAGTTCACCTCCGACTAGCGGGAGTTCCTACAATGAGCAGTTCTTC. Its translation is CASSSPPTSGSSYNEQFF. Supplemented by reference TRBV7-8 and TRBJ2-1, the full variable domain reads GAGVSQSPRYKVAKRGQDVALRCDPISGHVSLFWYQQALGQGPEFLTYFQNEAQLDKSGLPSDRFFAERPEGSVSTLKIQRTQQEDSAVYLCASSSPPTSGSSYNEQFFGPGTRLTVL.

The rearrangement links TRBV27 to TRBJ2-4; TRBD2 agrees at 13 bases. Germline trimming cut 7 bases from V and 1 base from J; bases unmatched to any gene: 13. The CDR3 spans 19 residues. Germline loops: CDR1 MNHEY, CDR2 SMNVEV (reference sequence). The CDR3: CASTLPRTSGSWAKNIQYF. For the CDR3, the DNA is TGTGCCAGCACCTTACCCCGGACTAGCGGGAGCTGGGCCAAAAACATTCAGTACTTC.

V usage is TRBV7-2 and J usage is TRBJ2-3, with TRBD2 matching 10 bases. This CDR3 region has 17 residues. CDR1 is SGHTA and CDR2 is FQGNSA in the germline V gene. The J segment lost 0 bases and the V segment lost 6 bases, leaving 9 bases of the junction unmatched. The CDR3 DNA reads TGTGCCAGCAGATTTTCTCCGGGACTAGCGAGCACAGATACGCAGTATTTT. Translation gives CASRFSPGLASTDTQYF.

The rearrangement uses TRBV27 and TRBJ1-4; D is uncertain. Trimming took 3 bases from V and 14 from J, leaving 10 bases between them. Germline CDR1 is MNHEY and CDR2 is SMNVEV (reference sequence). CDR3 size: 11 residues. CDR3 nucleotides: TGTGCCAGCAGTTTTGGAGGAAACCTGTTTTTT. This encodes CASSFGGNLFF.

V is TRBV15 and J is TRBJ2-3, with D possibly being TRBD1 (6 bases). V was trimmed by 6 bases and J by 4 bases, leaving 14 bases between them. The CDR3 length is 14 residues. The V gene's germline CDR1 is LNHNV and CDR2 YYDKDF (reference sequence). The CDR3 protein is CATRQGRIPDTQYF. DNA for the CDR3: TGTGCCACCAGACAGGGTCGGATCCCAGATACGCAGTATTTT.

The V call is TRBV11-2, the J call TRBJ2-7; the D gene could be TRBD1 or TRBD2 (5 bases each). CDR3 length: 14 amino acids. V lost 5 bases, J lost 2 bases, and 13 bases lay in between. In germline, CDR1 is SGHAT, CDR2 FQNNGV. In DNA, the CDR3 is TGTGCCAGCAGCGACCGGGACGGTACCTACGAGCAGTACTTC. Translated, it gives CASSDRDGTYEQYF.

In this sample, this clone turned up once. V and J are TRBV11-2 and TRBJ2-1, with D unclear. Between the trimmed V and J ends, which lost 3 bases and 4 bases, there was a span of 7 bases. CDR1 and CDR2 from the germline V gene are SGHAT and FQNNGV. The CDR3 extends over 13 amino acids. The DNA for the CDR3 is TGTGCCAGCAGCTTCGACCAGTACAATGAGCAGTTCTTC. Protein sequence: CASSFDQYNEQFF.

The V call is TRBV27, the J call TRBJ2-1; D ambiguous. The germline CDR1 and CDR2 sequences are MNHEY and SMNVEV (reference sequence). The CDR3 totals 13 residues. Trimming shortened V by 6 bases and J by 3 bases, and 9 bases separated the two germline ends. The CDR3 region has the DNA TGTGCCAGCAGCCCTCCCAGCTACAATGAGCAGTTCTTC. It codes for CASSPPSYNEQFF.

The V gene is TRBV27, the J gene TRBJ2-1, with 7 nucleotides matching TRBD2. The CDR3 has 15 residues. V dropped 6 bases and J dropped 3; count of bases not matched to a gene: 8. The germline V gene has CDR1 MNHEY and CDR2 SMNVEV (reference sequence). The CDR3 is CASSRTGGDYNEQFF. The CDR3 region has the DNA TGTGCCAGCAGCCGGACGGGGGGAGACTACAATGAGCAGTTCTTC.

This chain connects TRBV21-1 to TRBJ1-5; TRBD1, the table's D call, was not compared with the DNA. TRBV21-1 corresponds to a pseudogene. The CDR3 totals 14 residues. The CDR3 DNA sequence: TGTGCCAGCAGCAGTAGACAGCACAATCAGCCCCAGCATTTT. Translation gives CASSSRQHNQPQHF.

The chain employs TRBV5-1 and TRBJ2-7, with D possibly TRBD1 on 6 matching bases. V was trimmed by 2 bases and J by 2 bases, leaving 11 bases between them. From germline, CDR1 is SGHRS and CDR2 YFSETQ. The length of the CDR3 is 14 residues. As DNA, the CDR3 is TGCGCCAGCAGCTTATGGACAGCGACCTACGAGCAGTACTTC. Amino acid sequence: CASSLWTATYEQYF. The variable domain in full, completed from reference TRBV5-1 and TRBJ2-7, reads KAGVTQTPRYLIKTRGQQVTLSCSPISGHRSVSWYQQTPGQGLQFLFEYFSETQRNKGNFPGRFSGRQFSNSRSEMNVSTLELGDSALYLCASSLWTATYEQYFGPGTRLTVT.

The V and J genes are TRBV27 and TRBJ2-1, with TRBD2 matching 11 bases. The germline V gene encodes CDR1 MNHEY and CDR2 SMNVEV (reference sequence). This CDR3 spans 16 amino acids. V was clipped by 7 bases and J by 0 bases; unmatched bases: 5. CDR3 coding DNA: TGTGCCAGCAAGGGGACTAGCGGATTCTCCTACAATGAGCAGTTCTTC. Translation gives CASKGTSGFSYNEQFF.

The chain joins TRBV7-9 to TRBJ2-3, with 9 bases that match TRBD2. Germline V gene data show CDR1 as SEHNR and CDR2 as FQNEAQ (reference sequence). This CDR3 contains 12 residues. The junction had 8 bases not matched to a gene; V was cut back by 5 bases and J by 14 bases. The DNA of the CDR3 is TGTGCCAGCAGCGATTTTAGCGGGAGAAGGTATTTT. This translates into CASSDFSGRRYF.

The chain links TRBV7-2 to TRBJ2-3; 8 bases are shared with TRBD2. The CDR3 runs to 17 residues. With 0 bases clipped from V and 2 bases from J, the junction kept 7 bases outside the gene matches. The germline gives CDR1 SGHTA, CDR2 FQGNSA. The chain's CDR3 is CASSLAQAGETTDTQYF. The CDR3 nucleotides are TGTGCCAGCAGCTTAGCCCAAGCGGGAGAGACCACAGATACGCAGTATTTT. The full variable domain, rest sourced from reference TRBV7-2 and TRBJ2-3, is GAGVSQSPSNKVTEKGKDVELRCDPISGHTALYWYRQSLGQGLEFLIYFQGNSAPDKSGLPSDRFSAERTGGSVSTLTIQRTQQEDSAVYLCASSLAQAGETTDTQYFGPGTRLTVL.

The rearrangement joins TRBV5-1 to TRBJ2-1, with D unclear. The CDR3 has 16 amino acids. Germline V CDR1 and CDR2: SGHRS, YFSETQ. Trimming removed 6 bases from V and 4 bases from J, with 20 bases in between. CDR3 sequence (DNA): TGCGCCAGCACCCCTCCTGACACAGAGTTTTACAATGAGCAGTTCTTC. Protein sequence: CASTPPDTEFYNEQFF.

Written as DNA, the CDR3 is TGTGCCAGCAGCGTAGGACAGACAGGGAGGGGCAATGAGCAGTTCTTC. This gives the protein CASSVGQTGRGNEQFF. The rearrangement uses TRBV9 and TRBJ2-1; D possibly uses TRBD1 or TRBD2 (7 bases each). V lost 0 bases to trimming and J lost 6 bases, with 16 bases between them. This CDR3 spans 16 amino acids. The germline V gene encodes CDR1 SGDLS and CDR2 YYNGEE.